This is a list of T cell receptor beta chains from one sample in a study of CD8 T cells in ankylosing spondylitis. MiXCR was run by TCRdb on the 5' RACE reads, yielding one entry per CDR3 protein. In the table there are fewer than 180,000 distinct CDR3 sequences, about 42% of which are singletons. Sequencing was performed on synovial fluid, either unsorted or a sorted T cell fraction (not recorded which). These receptors all stem from a male donor with ankylosing spondylitis. CDR3s include the opening cysteine and the closing phenylalanine or tryptophan. A D gene is named only where the DNA matches it firmly. A clone size is listed for some rows: how often the clone was seen (once, few, many), or a class if it is expanded.

>few|TRBV12-3/TRBV12-4|TRBD1|TRBJ2-5
CASSNVDRGRETQYF
TGTGCCAGCAGTAACGTCGACAGGGGACGGGAGACCCAGTACTTC
>few|TRBV6-2/TRBV6-3|.|TRBJ2-7
CASSSDLRPEQYF
TGTGCCAGCAGTTCAGACCTGCGCCCCGAGCAGTACTTC
>few|TRBV24-1|.|TRBJ1-2
CATSDSRMTYGYTF
TGTGCCACCAGTGATTCACGGATGACCTATGGCTACACCTTC
>.|TRBV29-1|.|TRBJ2-2
CSVEIRGGPTGELFF
TGCAGCGTTGAAATCAGGGGGGGACCCACCGGGGAGCTGTTTTTT
>few|TRBV4-3|.|TRBJ1-2
CASSQEAAQAYYGYTF
TGCGCCAGCAGCCAAGAAGCGGCGCAAGCCTACTATGGCTACACCTTC
>many|TRBV6-2/TRBV6-3|.|TRBJ2-7
CASSYVAGSYEQYF
TGTGCCAGCAGTTACGTGGCAGGCTCCTACGAGCAGTACTTC
>.|TRBV7-9|.|TRBJ2-7
CASSLSDTYEQYF
TGTGCCAGCAGCTTATCCGACACCTACGAGCAGTACTTC
>.|TRBV6-2/TRBV6-3|.|TRBJ1-5
CASSQKKSHSNQPQHF
TGTGCCAGCAGCCAGAAGAAATCTCATAGCAATCAGCCCCAGCATTTT
>.|TRBV14|TRBD2|TRBJ2-1
CASRTTWGGSEQFF
TGTGCCAGCAGAACAACATGGGGGGGAAGTGAGCAGTTCTTC
>.|TRBV7-6|.|TRBJ1-1
CASSLARLPWGLLGTEAFF
TGTGCCAGCAGCTTAGCCCGCCTTCCCTGGGGTTTATTAGGGACTGAAGCTTTCTTT
>few|TRBV20-1|TRBD1|TRBJ1-5
CSAREKGGAGFDQPQHF
TGCAGTGCTAGGGAAAAAGGGGGCGCAGGGTTCGATCAGCCCCAGCATTTT
>.|TRBV4-1|.|TRBJ2-7
CASSPPLSYEQYF
TGCGCCAGCAGCCCACCCCTTTCCTACGAGCAGTACTTC
>many|TRBV4-3|.|TRBJ2-7
CASSQGRTSYEQYF
TGCGCCAGCAGCCAGGGGCGAACCTCCTACGAGCAGTACTTC
>.|TRBV30|.|TRBJ2-2
CAWSPQGITGELF
TGTGCCTGGAGTCCACAGGGAATTACCGGGGAGCTGTTT
>.|TRBV5-1|TRBD1|TRBJ1-1
CASSLPRGDRGRTEAFF
TGCGCCAGCAGCTTGCCACGGGGGGACAGGGGACGCACTGAAGCTTTCTTT
>once|TRBV20-1|.|TRBJ2-7
CSARILEGGRYGEQYF
TGCAGTGCTAGAATCCTGGAGGGGGGGAGGTATGGCGAGCAGTACTTC
>.|TRBV20-1|.|TRBJ2-1
CSARPALHNEQFF
TGCAGTGCTAGACCCGCCTTACACAATGAGCAGTTCTTC
>few|TRBV2|.|TRBJ2-1
CASMGWDTAYNEQFF
TGTGCCAGCATGGGGTGGGACACCGCCTACAATGAGCAGTTCTTC
>many|TRBV7-9|.|TRBJ2-7
CASSLGGDYEQYF
TGTGCCAGCAGCTTAGGGGGGGACTACGAGCAGTACTTC
>.|TRBV20-1|.|TRBJ1-1
CSARDGQGFGAFF
TGCAGTGCTAGAGATGGGCAGGGGTTTGGGGCTTTCTTT
>few|TRBV5-1|.|TRBJ1-6
CASSLVGHRRPPLHF
TGCGCCAGCAGCTTGGTGGGACATCGAAGGCCACCCCTCCACTTT
>.|TRBV20-1|.|TRBJ2-7
CSARVEGEGYEQYF
TGCAGTGCTAGAGTTGAGGGGGAGGGTTACGAGCAGTACTTC
>.|TRBV20-1|TRBD1|TRBJ2-5
CSARDYRDRGQETQYF
TGCAGTGCTAGAGATTACCGGGACAGGGGGCAAGAGACCCAGTACTTC
>.|TRBV7-4|.|TRBJ1-4
CASSAGEVCEKLFF
TGTGCCAGCAGCGCAGGGGAAGTGTGCGAAAAACTGTTTTTT
>.|TRBV3-1|TRBD2|TRBJ2-2
CASRKNPGLANAGELFF
TGTGCCAGCAGAAAAAATCCGGGACTAGCTAACGCCGGGGAGCTGTTTTTT
>.|TRBV12-3/TRBV12-4|TRBD1|TRBJ1-5
CASSARGFHQPQHF
TGTGCCAGCAGTGCCAGGGGGTTCCATCAGCCCCAGCATTTT
>.|TRBV9|TRBD1|TRBJ1-1
CASSATGGAATEAFF
TGTGCCAGCAGCGCCACAGGGGGCGCGGCCACTGAAGCTTTCTTT
>.|TRBV3-1|.|TRBJ2-7
CASSPWQGSSYEQYF
TGTGCCAGCAGCCCCTGGCAGGGGAGCTCCTACGAGCAGTACTTC
>.|TRBV6-2/TRBV6-3|.|TRBJ2-7
CASAGHSGYEQYF
TGTGCCAGCGCCGGCCACAGCGGCTACGAGCAGTACTTC
>.|TRBV7-6|TRBD2|TRBJ2-1
CASSLVGLAGDSSYNEQFF
TGTGCCAGCAGCTTAGTGGGACTAGCGGGGGATAGCTCCTACAATGAGCAGTTCTTC
>.|TRBV5-1|TRBD2|TRBJ2-4
CASSLRSGRAKNIQYF
TGCGCCAGCAGCTTGAGGAGCGGGAGAGCCAAAAACATTCAGTACTTC
>.|TRBV4-3|TRBD2|TRBJ2-1
CASSQLTSGRVAYNEQFF
TGCGCCAGCAGCCAGTTGACTAGCGGGAGGGTCGCCTACAATGAGCAGTTCTTC
>medium-sized|TRBV28|.|TRBJ1-5
CASANSGNQPQHF
TGTGCCAGCGCGAACTCGGGCAATCAGCCCCAGCATTTT
>many|TRBV7-9|TRBD1|TRBJ2-7
CASSSWDRSYEQYF
TGTGCCAGCAGCTCTTGGGACAGGTCCTACGAGCAGTACTTC
>.|TRBV11-2|.|TRBJ2-1
CASSLGSGPPSSSYNEQFF
TGTGCCAGCAGCTTAGGTAGCGGTCCCCCTTCGAGCTCCTACAATGAGCAGTTCTTC
>.|TRBV5-1|.|TRBJ2-3
CASSFRRITDTQYF
TGCGCCAGCAGCTTCCGACGGATCACAGATACGCAGTATTTT
>.|TRBV6-1|TRBD1|TRBJ1-1
CASSSGTGLYTEAFF
TGTGCCAGCAGCTCCGGGACAGGGCTGTACACTGAAGCTTTCTTT
>few|TRBV19|.|TRBJ2-3
CASSIGRLLTDTQYF
TGTGCCAGTAGTATAGGCAGGTTACTCACAGATACGCAGTATTTT
>.|TRBV3-1|TRBD1|TRBJ2-6
CASSQTGAGANVLTF
TGTGCCAGCAGCCAAACAGGGGCTGGGGCCAACGTCCTGACTTTC
>few|TRBV18|.|TRBJ1-2
CASSPSEGNYGYTF
TGTGCCAGCTCACCAAGCGAGGGAAACTATGGCTACACCTTC